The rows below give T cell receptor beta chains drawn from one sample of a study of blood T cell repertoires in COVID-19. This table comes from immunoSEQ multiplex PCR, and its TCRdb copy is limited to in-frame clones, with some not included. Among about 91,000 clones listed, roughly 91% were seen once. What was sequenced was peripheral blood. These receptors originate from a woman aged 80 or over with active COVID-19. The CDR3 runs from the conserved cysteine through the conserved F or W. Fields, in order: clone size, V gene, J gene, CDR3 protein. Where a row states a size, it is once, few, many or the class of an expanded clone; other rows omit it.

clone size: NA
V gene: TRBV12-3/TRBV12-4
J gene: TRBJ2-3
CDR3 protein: CASTGSGPDTQYF

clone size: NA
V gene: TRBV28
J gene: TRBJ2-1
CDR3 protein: CASSPTSGRVYYNEQFF

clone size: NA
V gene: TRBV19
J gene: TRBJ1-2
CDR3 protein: CASNPGQGYYGYTF

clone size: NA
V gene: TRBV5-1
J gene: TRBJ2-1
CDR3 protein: CASTLEGLIYNEQFF

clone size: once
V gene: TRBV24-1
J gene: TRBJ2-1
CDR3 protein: CATSGTTANAGNEQFF

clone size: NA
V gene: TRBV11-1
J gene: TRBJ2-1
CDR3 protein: CASSISGRHYNEQFF

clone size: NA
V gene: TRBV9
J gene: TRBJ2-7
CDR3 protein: CASSASTGGEQYF

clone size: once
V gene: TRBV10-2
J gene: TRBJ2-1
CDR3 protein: CASSPGLAGAGHNEQFF

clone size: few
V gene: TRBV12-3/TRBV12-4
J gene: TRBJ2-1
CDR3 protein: CASSPSSEQFF

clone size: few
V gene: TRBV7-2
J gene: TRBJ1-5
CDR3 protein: CASSPGGRDQPQHF

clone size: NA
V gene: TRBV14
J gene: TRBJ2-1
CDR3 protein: CASSQDWAGGEQFF

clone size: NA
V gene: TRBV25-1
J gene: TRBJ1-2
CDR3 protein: CASSDRVHGYTF

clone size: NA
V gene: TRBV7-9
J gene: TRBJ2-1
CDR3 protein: CASSRLAGPYNEQFF

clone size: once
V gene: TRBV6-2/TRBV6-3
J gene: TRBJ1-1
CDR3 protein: CASSLSLTGGTEAFF

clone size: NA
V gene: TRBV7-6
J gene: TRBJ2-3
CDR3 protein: CASRPPLESGTDTQYF

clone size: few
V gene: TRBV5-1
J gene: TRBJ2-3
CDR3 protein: CASSVERGDTQYF

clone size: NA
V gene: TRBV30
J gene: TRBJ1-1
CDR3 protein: CACARDSAFF

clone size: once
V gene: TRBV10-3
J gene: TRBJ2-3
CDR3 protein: CAISESGGSTDTQYF

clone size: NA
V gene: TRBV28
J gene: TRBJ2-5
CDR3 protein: CASSRRPRAPGETQYF

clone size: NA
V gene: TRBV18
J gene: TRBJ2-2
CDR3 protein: CASSPLREKGELFF

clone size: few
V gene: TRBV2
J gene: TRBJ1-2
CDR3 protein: CASSGLDRVGGYTF

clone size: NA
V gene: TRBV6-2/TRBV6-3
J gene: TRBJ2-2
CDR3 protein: CASSYVASGELFF

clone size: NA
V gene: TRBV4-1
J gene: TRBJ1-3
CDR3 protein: CASSPVLGNTIYF

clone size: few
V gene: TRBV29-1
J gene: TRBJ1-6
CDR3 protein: CSVKGQGANSPLHF

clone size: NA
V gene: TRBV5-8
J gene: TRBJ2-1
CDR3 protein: CASSFTGGRREQFF

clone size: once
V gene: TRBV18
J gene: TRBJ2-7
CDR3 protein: CASSPPSRASYEQYF

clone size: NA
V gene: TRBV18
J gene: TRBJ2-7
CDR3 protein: CASSLPGNYYEQYF

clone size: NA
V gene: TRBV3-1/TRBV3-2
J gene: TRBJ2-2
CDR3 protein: CASSPGLAGGNGELFF

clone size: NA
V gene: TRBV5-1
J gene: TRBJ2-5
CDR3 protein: CASSFLRGGEETQYF

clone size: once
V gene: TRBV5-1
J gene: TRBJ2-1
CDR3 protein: CASSLQSGGNEQFF

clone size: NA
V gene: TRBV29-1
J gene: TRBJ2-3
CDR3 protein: CSVPDITTSTDTQYF

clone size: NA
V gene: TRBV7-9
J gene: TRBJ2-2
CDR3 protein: CASSFTGTTTGELFF

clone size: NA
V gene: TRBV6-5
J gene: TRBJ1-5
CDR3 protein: CASSLNQPQHF

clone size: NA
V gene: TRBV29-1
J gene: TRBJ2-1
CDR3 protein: CSVTSGIGVTYNEQFF

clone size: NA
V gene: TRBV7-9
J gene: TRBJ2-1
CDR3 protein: CASSLGAKTWEQFF

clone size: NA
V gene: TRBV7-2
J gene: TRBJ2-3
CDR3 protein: CASSLIAGGPTDTQYF

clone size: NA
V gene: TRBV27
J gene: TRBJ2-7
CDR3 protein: CASSLTRTSGRALYEQYF

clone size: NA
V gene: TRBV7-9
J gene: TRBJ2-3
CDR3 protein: CASSYESGAENTQYF

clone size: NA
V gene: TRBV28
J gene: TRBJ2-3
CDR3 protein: CASNQYTDTQYF

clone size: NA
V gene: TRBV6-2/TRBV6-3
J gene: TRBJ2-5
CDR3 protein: CASSYRTSGIYF

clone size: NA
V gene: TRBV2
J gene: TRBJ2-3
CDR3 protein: CASNGGYTDTQYF

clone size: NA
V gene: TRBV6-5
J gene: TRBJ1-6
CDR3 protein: CASEGLNSPLHF

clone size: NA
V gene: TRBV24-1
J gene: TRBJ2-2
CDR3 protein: CATSDQRSGYTGELFF

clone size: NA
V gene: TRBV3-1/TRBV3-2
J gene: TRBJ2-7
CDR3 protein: CASSPWTSGRAASEQYF

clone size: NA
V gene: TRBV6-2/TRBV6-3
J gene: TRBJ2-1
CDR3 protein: CASSLRGLLPNEQFF

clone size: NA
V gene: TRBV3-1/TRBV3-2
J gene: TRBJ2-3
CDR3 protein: CASSLERVYSGSSTDTQYF

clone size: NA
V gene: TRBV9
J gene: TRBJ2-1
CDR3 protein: CASSPRLLAGRSYNEQFF

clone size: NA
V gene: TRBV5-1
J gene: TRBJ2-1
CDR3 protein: CASSSETGGENNEQFF

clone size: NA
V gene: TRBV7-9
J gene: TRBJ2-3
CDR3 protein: CASSFEGQADTQYF

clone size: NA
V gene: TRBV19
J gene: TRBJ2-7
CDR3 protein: CASSSRDLYYEQYF

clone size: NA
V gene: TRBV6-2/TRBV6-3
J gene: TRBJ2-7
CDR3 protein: CASSYGAAGNYEQYF

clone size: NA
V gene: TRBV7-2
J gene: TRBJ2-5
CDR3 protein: CASSRPSGGGETQYF

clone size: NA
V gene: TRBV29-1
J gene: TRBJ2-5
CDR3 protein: CSVERSKRGTQYF

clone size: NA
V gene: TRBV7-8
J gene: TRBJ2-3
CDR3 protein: CASSGRTSVYTDTQYF

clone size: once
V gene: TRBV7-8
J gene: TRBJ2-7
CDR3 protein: CASSVGRVSYEQYF

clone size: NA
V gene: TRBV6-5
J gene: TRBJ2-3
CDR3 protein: CASARTTSTDTQYF

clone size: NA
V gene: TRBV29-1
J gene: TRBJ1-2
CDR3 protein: CSISGTGNYGYTF

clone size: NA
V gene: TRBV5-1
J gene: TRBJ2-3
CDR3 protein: CASSLAGGQGQDTQYF

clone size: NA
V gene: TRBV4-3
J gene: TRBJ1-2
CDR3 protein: CASSQASGRDYGYTF